The 5 T cell receptor beta chains below all came from one sample that was sequenced in a study of CD8+CD57+ T cells in acquired aplastic anemia. Genomic DNA acted as the template from which TCR beta VDJ combination and CDR3 sequence profiling were carried out. A single record per CDR3 protein comes from TCRdb applying MiXCR to the reads. The sample records more than 100,000 distinct CDR3 sequences, roughly 40% being singletons. Sequencing input: sorted CD4+, CD8+, or CD8+CD57+ T cells (not recorded which) from PBMCs. These TCRs come from a human donor in good health, serving as a control.

About this clonotype: At one end, the junction sequence differs from germline, possibly due to a read error. The CDR3 loop is CASGGAGGGVTEAFF. CDR3 DNA sequence: TGCGCCAGCGGTGGAGCAGGGGGAGGTGTCACTGAAGCTTTCTTT. The chain uses TRBV2 and TRBJ1-1, with 7 bases fitting TRBD1. Germline V gene sequence: CDR1 SNHLY, CDR2 FYNNEI. This CDR3 contains 15 residues.

The chain carries TRBV19 and TRBJ1-3, with D hard to call. Trimming removed 3 bases from V and 0 bases from J, with 9 bases in between. Germline assignment: CDR1 LNHDA and CDR2 SQIVND (reference sequence). CDR3 length: 15 residues. The CDR3: CASSIFLSSGNTIYF. The CDR3 DNA follows: TGTGCCAGTAGTATCTTTCTAAGCTCTGGAAACACCATATATTTT.

Many counts were recorded for this clonotype. The chain joins TRBV10-3 to TRBJ1-6; a possible D gene is TRBD1 (5 bases). The CDR3 is made up of 12 amino acids. V was pared by 8 bases and J by 6 bases, with 8 bases between. Germline CDR1 is ENHRY and CDR2 is SYGVKD. CDR3 bases: TGTGCCATCGGGACTTCTAATTCACCCCTCCACTTT. Translated: CAIGTSNSPLHF.

In this sample, this clonotype turned up a few times. The rearrangement joins TRBV3-1 to TRBJ2-2; 14 positions agree with TRBD2. Germline-derived CDR1 and CDR2 are LGHDT and YNNKEL (reference sequence). V lost 2 bases to trimming and J lost 7 bases; unmatched junction nucleotides: 3. The CDR3 loop spans 16 amino acids. CDR3 residues: CASSQTGTSGGGELFF. CDR3 DNA sequence: TGTGCCAGCAGCCAAACCGGGACTAGCGGGGGCGGGGAGCTGTTTTTT.

This clonotype was seen repeatedly, ten times or more. The chain has TRBV6-1 and TRBJ1-4; D remains ambiguous. The germline V and J ends were trimmed by 7 bases and 7 bases, with 13 bases remaining between them. The CDR3 runs 13 residues. Per germline, CDR1 MNHNS and CDR2 SASEGT. CDR3 protein: CASTLGRFEKLFF. The CDR3 nucleotides are TGTGCCAGCACACTCGGGCGCTTTGAAAAACTGTTTTTT.